Below are 16 T cell receptor beta chains sequenced from a single sample in a study of control samples from healthy donors and cancer patients. TCRdb's table, derived via immunoSEQ multiplex PCR, lists solely in-frame clones and lacks some. This sample has tens of thousands of clones, with approximately 89% found just once. Specimen: PBMCs. These receptors all come from a woman aged 60-75 years with lung cancer.

The V call is TRBV19, the J call TRBJ2-1; 7 bases are a match to TRBD2. The CDR3 is made up of 14 amino acids. The V gene's germline CDR1 is LNHDA and CDR2 SQIVND (reference sequence). The ends lost 7 bases at V and 10 bases at J; junction bases unmatched: 13. CDR3 region: CASNQAGKVREQFF. Here the CDR3 DNA reads TGTGCCAGTAACCAAGCGGGAAAGGTGAGAGAGCAGTTCTTC.

The chain uses TRBV6-4 and TRBJ2-7; the D is unclear. V was pared by 6 bases and J by 0 bases, with 24 bases between. Germline lookup yields CDR1 MRHNA and CDR2 SNTAGT. The CDR3 is made up of 18 amino acids. This chain's CDR3 is CASRPKSPGKLSSYEQYF. As DNA, the CDR3 is TGTGCCAGCAGGCCGAAGTCACCCGGTAAACTCAGCTCCTACGAGCAGTACTTC.

The rearrangement uses TRBV20-1 and TRBJ1-1; D is possibly TRBD1 (5 bases). V was clipped by 3 bases and J by 8 bases, with 10 bases between them. CDR3 size: 11 residues. CDR1 and CDR2 from the germline V gene are DFQATT and SNEGSKA (reference sequence). The CDR3 DNA reads as TGCAGTGCTAGCCCGAAGGGGGAAGCTTTCTTT. Its translation is CSASPKGEAFF.

The V gene is TRBV12-3 or TRBV12-4, the J gene TRBJ2-5; D not resolved. This CDR3 has 11 amino acids. Between the trimmed V and J ends, which lost 5 bases and 8 bases, there was a span of 9 bases. CDR3 in amino acids: CASSVRFTQYF. The CDR3 DNA follows: TGTGCCAGCAGTGTTCGGTTTACCCAGTACTTC.

The chain is built from TRBV5-4 and TRBJ2-1; D is undetermined. The CDR3 runs 12 residues. Trimming cost V 0 bases and J 7 bases, with 5 bases left between them. CDR1 is SGHNT and CDR2 is YYREEE in the germline V gene (reference sequence). DNA for the CDR3: TGTGCCAGCAGCTTGGGGGCAAATGAGCAGTTCTTC. It codes for CASSLGANEQFF.

This clone has a single count. The V and J genes are TRBV5-4 and TRBJ1-3; unclear D gene. The length of the CDR3 is 13 residues. The V end lost 0 bases, the J end lost 3 bases, and 4 bases lay between the germline ends. Germline-derived CDR1 and CDR2 are SGHNT and YYREEE (reference sequence). CDR3 DNA: TGTGCCAGCAGCTTGGATAGTGGAAACACCATATATTTT. Translating gives CASSLDSGNTIYF.

V is TRBV15 and J is TRBJ1-5; possibly TRBD1 for D (5 bases). V shed 2 bases and J shed 6 bases, with 14 bases lying between them. CDR1 is LNHNV and CDR2 is YYDKDF in the germline V gene (reference sequence). This CDR3 contains 15 residues. The CDR3 nucleotides read TGTGCCACCAGCAGACCACAAGGCGGGGGTCAGCCCCAGCATTTT. Amino acids: CATSRPQGGGQPQHF. Looking up the rest from reference TRBV15 and TRBJ1-5 gives the full variable domain: DAMVIQNPRYQVTQFGKPVTLSCSQTLNHNVMYWYQQKSSQAPKLLFHYYDKDFNNEADTPDNFQSRRPNTSFCFLDIRSPGLGDTAMYLCATSRPQGGGQPQHFGDGTRLSIL.

The rearrangement joins TRBV30 to TRBJ1-5; D is ambiguous. This CDR3 contains 12 residues. Trimming took 2 bases from V and 4 from J, leaving 6 bases between them. CDR1 GTSNPN and CDR2 SVGIG come from the germline V gene (reference sequence). For the CDR3, the DNA is TGTGCCTGGAGTCGGGGAAATCAGCCCCAGCATTTT. Translation: CAWSRGNQPQHF.

The rearrangement links TRBV5-1 to TRBJ2-7; D ambiguous. This CDR3 contains 14 residues. The germline gives CDR1 SGHRS, CDR2 YFSETQ. Trimming removed 0 bases from V and 0 bases from J, with 7 bases in between. CDR3 loop: CASSLDLSSYEQYF. The DNA of the CDR3 is TGCGCCAGCAGCTTGGACCTGAGCTCCTACGAGCAGTACTTC.

The chain recombines TRBV19 with TRBJ1-5, with D possibly being TRBD1 (6 bases). The CDR3 sequence is 16 residues long. From germline, CDR1 is LNHDA and CDR2 SQIVND (reference sequence). V was trimmed by 7 bases and J by 4 bases, leaving 20 bases between them. CDR3 nucleotides: TGTGCCAGTACCTCTCGGGCAGGGGACGGGAATCAGCCCCAGCATTTT. It specifies CASTSRAGDGNQPQHF.

The chain joins TRBV6-5 to TRBJ2-7; D ambiguous. V was pared by 6 bases and J by 2 bases, with 11 bases between. Germline CDR1 is MNHEY and CDR2 is SVGAGI. This CDR3 region has 13 residues. The DNA of the CDR3 is TGTGCCAGCAGGGCCGACGGTGCCTACGAGCAGTACTTC. Its protein is CASRADGAYEQYF.

This chain joins TRBV3-1 (or the pseudogene TRBV3-2) and TRBJ1-1; D gene uncertain. The CDR3 is 14 residues long. V was pared by 4 bases and J by 4 bases, with 13 bases between. CDR1 and CDR2 (germline): LGHDT, YNNKEL (reference sequence). The DNA of the CDR3 is TGTGCCAGCAGCCTTGCCGACGGGCGCACTGAAGCTTTCTTT. Its translation is CASSLADGRTEAFF.

The chain links TRBV19 to TRBJ2-1, with a tentative D call TRBD1 (6 bases). Trimming cost V 6 bases and J 8 bases, with 20 bases left between them. The CDR3 covers 15 residues. Germline V gene sequence: CDR1 LNHDA, CDR2 SQIVND (reference sequence). CDR3 amino acids: CASRSPGHGGDEQFF. The CDR3 region has the DNA TGTGCCAGTAGGAGTCCGGGACACGGAGGCGATGAGCAGTTCTTC.

V and J are TRBV28 and TRBJ2-3, with D perhaps TRBD2 (6 bases). This CDR3 has 17 amino acids. Trimming shortened V by 3 bases and J by 1 base, and 17 bases separated the two germline ends. Germline CDR1 reads MDHEN; CDR2 reads SYDVKM. DNA of the CDR3: TGTGCCAGCAGTTTTTCAGCGGGCCGCCTGGGCACAGATACGCAGTATTTT. It translates to CASSFSAGRLGTDTQYF.

This chain links TRBV12-3 or TRBV12-4 with TRBJ1-2; D remains unclear. CDR3 length: 11 amino acids. V gave up 5 bases and J gave up 5 bases, with 6 bases separating them. The CDR3 reads CASSEGYGYTF. The CDR3 DNA sequence: TGTGCCAGCAGTGAGGGTTATGGCTACACCTTC.

This clone was detected only once. The CDR3 nucleotides read TGTGCCAGCAGTCTATTGGGACAGAGTAATGAGCAGTTCTTC. It is translated as CASSLLGQSNEQFF. The rearrangement uses TRBV6-5 and TRBJ2-1, with 7 bases lining up with TRBD1. This CDR3 contains 14 residues. J gave up 7 bases and V 5 bases, and 8 bases lay outside the gene matches. Germline CDR1 reads MNHEY; CDR2 reads SVGAGI.